The T cell receptor (beta chain) described here comes from a study of response to subunit inactivated influenza vaccine. Study-level results: The authors suggested that every seasonal influenza vaccination recruits few new T cells.

TCRdb processed the RT-PCR reads anew with MiXCR; each CDR3 protein has one entry. This sample has about 800,000 distinct CDR3 sequences, with 21% found just once. This clonotype appeared a few times. The target antigen is unknown. Germline assignment: CDR1 SQVTM and CDR2 ANQGSEA. V was pared by 7 bases and J by 0 bases, with 8 bases of the junction left unmatched. The CDR3 sequence is 14 residues long. This chain uses TRBV29-1 with TRBJ2-7; 8 bases are shared with TRBD2. The sequence was collected from a man over 45 who received an inactivated influenza vaccine. The input for sequencing was PBMCs from blood, taken less than 6 days after vaccination. CDR3 amino acids: CSGKSGRNSYEQYF. The DNA of the CDR3 is TGCAGCGGAAAAAGCGGGAGAAACTCCTACGAGCAGTACTTC.